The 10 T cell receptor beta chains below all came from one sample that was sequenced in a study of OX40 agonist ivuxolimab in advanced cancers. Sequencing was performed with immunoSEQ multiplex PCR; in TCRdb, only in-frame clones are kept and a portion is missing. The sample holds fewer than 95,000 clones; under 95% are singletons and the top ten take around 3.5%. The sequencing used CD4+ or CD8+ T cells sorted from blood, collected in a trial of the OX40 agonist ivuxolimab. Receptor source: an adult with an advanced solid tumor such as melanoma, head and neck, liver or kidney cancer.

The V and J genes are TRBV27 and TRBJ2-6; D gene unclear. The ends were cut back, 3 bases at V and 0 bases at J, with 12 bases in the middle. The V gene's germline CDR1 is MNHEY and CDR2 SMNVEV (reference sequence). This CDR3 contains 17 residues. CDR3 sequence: CASSFRIFSSGANVLTF. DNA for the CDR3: TGTGCCAGCAGTTTCCGCATTTTTAGCTCTGGGGCCAACGTCCTGACTTTC.

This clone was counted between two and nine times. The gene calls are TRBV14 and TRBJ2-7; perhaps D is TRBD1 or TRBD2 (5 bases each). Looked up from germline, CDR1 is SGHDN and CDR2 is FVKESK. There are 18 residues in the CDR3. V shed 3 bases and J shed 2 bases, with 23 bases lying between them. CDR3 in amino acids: CASSHGSARRAGPYEQYF. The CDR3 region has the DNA TGTGCCAGCAGCCATGGCTCCGCCAGGCGGGCAGGGCCCTACGAGCAGTACTTC.

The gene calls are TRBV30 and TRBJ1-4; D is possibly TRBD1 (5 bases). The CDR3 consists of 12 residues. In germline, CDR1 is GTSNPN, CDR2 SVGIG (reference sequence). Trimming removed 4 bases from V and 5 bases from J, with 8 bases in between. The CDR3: CAWKWGNEKLFF. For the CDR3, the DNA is TGTGCCTGGAAGTGGGGGAATGAAAAACTGTTTTTT.

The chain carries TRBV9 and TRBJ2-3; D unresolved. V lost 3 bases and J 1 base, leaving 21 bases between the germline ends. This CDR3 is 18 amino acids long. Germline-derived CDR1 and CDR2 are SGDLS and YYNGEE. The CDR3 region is CASSDYWGTARGTDTQYF. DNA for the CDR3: TGTGCCAGCAGCGATTATTGGGGAACAGCGCGTGGCACAGATACGCAGTATTTT.

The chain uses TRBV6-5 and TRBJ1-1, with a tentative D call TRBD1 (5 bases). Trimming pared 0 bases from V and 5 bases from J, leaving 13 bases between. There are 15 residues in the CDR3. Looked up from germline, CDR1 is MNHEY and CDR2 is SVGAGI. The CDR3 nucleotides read TGTGCCAGCAGTTACTCCCCCGCAGGGCGGACTGAAGCTTTCTTT. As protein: CASSYSPAGRTEAFF.

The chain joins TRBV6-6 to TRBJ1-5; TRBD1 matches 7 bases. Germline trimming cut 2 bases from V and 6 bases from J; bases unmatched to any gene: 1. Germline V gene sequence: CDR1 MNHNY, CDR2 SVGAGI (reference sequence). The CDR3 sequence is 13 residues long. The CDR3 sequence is CASSYDRAQPQHF. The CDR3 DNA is TGTGCCAGCAGTTACGACAGGGCTCAGCCCCAGCATTTT.

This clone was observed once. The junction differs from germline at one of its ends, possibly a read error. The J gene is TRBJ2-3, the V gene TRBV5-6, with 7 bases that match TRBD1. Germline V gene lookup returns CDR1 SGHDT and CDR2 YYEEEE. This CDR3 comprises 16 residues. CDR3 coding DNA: TGTACCAGCAGGTATTCAGAGGGGGCCCGTTTGGATACGCAGTATTTT. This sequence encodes CTSRYSEGARLDTQYF. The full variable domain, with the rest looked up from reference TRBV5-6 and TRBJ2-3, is DAGVTQSPTHLIKTRGQQVTLRCSPKSGHDTVSWYQQALGQGPQFIFQYYEEEERQRGNFPDRFSGHQFPNYSSELNVNALLLGDSALYLCTSRYSEGARLDTQYFGPGTRLTVL.

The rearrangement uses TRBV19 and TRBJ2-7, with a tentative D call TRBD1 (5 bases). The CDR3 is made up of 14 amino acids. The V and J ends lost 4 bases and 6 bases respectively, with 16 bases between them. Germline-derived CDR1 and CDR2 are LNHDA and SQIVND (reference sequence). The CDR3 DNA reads TGTGCCAGTAGTAGGGGCAACGGTGGGCTCGAGCAGTACTTC. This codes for CASSRGNGGLEQYF.

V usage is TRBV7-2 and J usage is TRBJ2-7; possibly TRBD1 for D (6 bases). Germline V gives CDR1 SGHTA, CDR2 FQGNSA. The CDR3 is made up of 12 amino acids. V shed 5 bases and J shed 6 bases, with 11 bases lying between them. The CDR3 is CASSGQSREQYF. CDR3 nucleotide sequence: TGTGCCAGCAGCGGACAGAGTCGCGAGCAGTACTTC.

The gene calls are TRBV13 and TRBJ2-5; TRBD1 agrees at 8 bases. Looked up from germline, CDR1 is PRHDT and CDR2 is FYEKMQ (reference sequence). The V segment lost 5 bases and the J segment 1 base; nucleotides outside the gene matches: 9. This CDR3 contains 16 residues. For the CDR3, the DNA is TGTGCCAGCAGCCCAGGACAGGGTTGGGGCCAAGAGACCCAGTACTTC. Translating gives CASSPGQGWGQETQYF.